This T cell receptor (beta chain) appears in the sequencing data of a study of blood T cell repertoires in COVID-19. This CDR3 has 15 amino acids. The germline CDR1 and CDR2 sequences are MDHEN and SYDVKM. V gave up 2 bases and J gave up 1 base; unmatched junction bases: 2. Some clones are missing from TCRdb's copy, which holds only in-frame ones; the method was immunoSEQ multiplex PCR. The sample carries about 100,000 clones, almost 80% recorded once. V gene TRBV28 combines with J gene TRBJ1-1, with 9 bases identical to TRBD1. The receptor was isolated from a human donor in a cohort sampled during active COVID-19. The sequencing input was peripheral blood. CDR3 sequence reads: CASSLGTGSNTEAFF. CDR3 DNA sequence: TGTGCCAGCAGTTTAGGGACAGGGTCGAACACTGAAGCTTTCTTT. Full variable domain (rest looked up from reference TRBV28 and TRBJ1-1): DVKVTQSSRYLVKRTGEKVFLECVQDMDHENMFWYRQDPGLGLRLIYFSYDVKMKEKGDIPEGYSVSREKKERFSLILESASTNQTSMYLCASSLGTGSNTEAFFGQGTRLTVV.